Following are 27 T cell receptor beta chains from one sample sequenced in a study of blood T cell repertoires in COVID-19. Assay: immunoSEQ multiplex PCR; the TCRdb copy retains only in-frame clones and omits some. This table holds a few hundred thousand clones, 88% found once. The sequenced sample was PBMCs or T cells enriched from blood (not recorded which). These receptors came from a woman in her 30s who had been exposed to COVID-19.

The chain carries TRBV19 and TRBJ1-2; a possible D gene is TRBD1 (6 bases). This CDR3 is built from 14 residues. CDR1 and CDR2 from the germline V gene are LNHDA and SQIVND (reference sequence). V lost 6 bases and J 2 bases, leaving 13 bases between the germline ends. The CDR3 is CASRLRGINYGYTF. CDR3 nucleotide sequence: TGTGCCAGTAGGCTTAGGGGGATAAACTATGGCTACACCTTC.

This chain connects TRBV18 to TRBJ2-5, with a tentative D call TRBD2 (7 bases). V shed 3 bases and J shed 10 bases, with 12 bases lying between them. The germline V gene encodes CDR1 KGHSH and CDR2 LQKENI. The CDR3 is 12 residues long. CDR3 in amino acids: CASSPQGRDQYF. In nucleotides, the CDR3 is TGTGCCAGCTCACCCCAGGGGAGGGACCAGTACTTC.

The CDR3 here is CASSGKTGSSYEQYF. CDR3 bases: TGTGCCAGCAGCGGCAAGACAGGGTCCTCCTACGAGCAGTACTTC. This rearrangement joins TRBV9 to TRBJ2-7; 7 positions agree with TRBD1. J was trimmed by 0 bases and V by 3 bases; bases with no gene match: 6. The germline V gene encodes CDR1 SGDLS and CDR2 YYNGEE. The CDR3 consists of 15 residues.

The rearrangement joins TRBV4-1 to TRBJ2-7, with 10 bases lining up with TRBD1. V lost 8 bases, J lost 5 bases, and 0 bases stayed unmatched. The V gene's germline CDR1 is MGHRA and CDR2 YSYEKL. CDR3 length: 11 residues. CDR3 residues: CASGQGDEQYF. CDR3 nucleotide sequence: TGCGCCAGCGGACAGGGGGACGAGCAGTACTTC.

The chain links TRBV19 to TRBJ2-3, with D perhaps TRBD2 (7 bases). The V end lost 1 base, the J end lost 1 base, and 12 bases lay between the germline ends. The V gene's germline CDR1 is LNHDA and CDR2 SQIVND (reference sequence). The CDR3 spans 16 residues. CDR3 nucleotide sequence: TGTGCCAGTAGTATAGGGGGGGGCTCCCGCACAGATACGCAGTATTTT. This codes for CASSIGGGSRTDTQYF. The full variable domain, with the rest looked up from reference TRBV19 and TRBJ2-3, is DGGITQSPKYLFRKEGQNVTLSCEQNLNHDAMYWYRQDPGQGLRLIYYSQIVNDFQKGDIAEGYSVSREKKESFPLTVTSAQKNPTAFYLCASSIGGGSRTDTQYFGPGTRLTVL.

This clone was counted a single time. The rearrangement uses TRBV7-9 and TRBJ1-1, with D perhaps matching TRBD1 (6 bases). The CDR3 is 15 residues long. The V end was cut by 2 bases, the J end by 3 bases, with 13 bases between. Germline CDR1 is SEHNR and CDR2 is FQNEAQ (reference sequence). The CDR3 here is CASSLLQGDDTEAFF. As DNA, the CDR3 is TGTGCCAGCAGCTTACTACAGGGAGATGACACTGAAGCTTTCTTT.

The chain has TRBV6-5 and TRBJ1-4; D is unresolved. V lost 8 bases and J lost 5, with 12 bases in between. Per germline, CDR1 MNHEY and CDR2 SVGAGI. This CDR3 comprises 13 residues. CDR3 sequence: CASRVAGNEKLFF. For the CDR3, the DNA is TGTGCCAGCCGGGTAGCGGGGAATGAAAAACTGTTTTTT.

The V gene is TRBV5-1, the J gene TRBJ2-7; TRBD1 matches at 8 bases. The junction had 0 bases not matched to a gene; V was cut back by 3 bases and J by 1 base. Germline V gives CDR1 SGHRS, CDR2 YFSETQ. This CDR3 spans 13 amino acids. This chain's CDR3 is CASSWTGSYEQYF. For the CDR3, the DNA is TGCGCCAGCAGCTGGACAGGGTCCTACGAGCAGTACTTC.

This chain joins TRBV3-1 (or the pseudogene TRBV3-2) and TRBJ2-4, with D maybe TRBD2 (6 bases). This CDR3 has 16 residues. CDR1 is LGHDT and CDR2 is YNNKEL in the germline V gene (reference sequence). V dropped 4 bases and J dropped 1 base, with 14 bases sitting between them. CDR3 sequence reads: CASSPGGTIAKNIQYF. CDR3 sequence (DNA): TGTGCCAGCAGCCCTGGAGGGACGATTGCCAAAAACATTCAGTACTTC.

The chain carries TRBV5-1 and TRBJ1-4, with TRBD1 identical over 8 bases. V gave up 8 bases and J gave up 8 bases; unmatched junction bases: 11. Germline values: CDR1 SGHRS, CDR2 YFSETQ. CDR3 length: 14 amino acids. The chain's CDR3 is CASRTGTGDEKLFF. For the CDR3, the DNA is TGCGCCAGTAGAACCGGGACAGGAGACGAAAAACTGTTTTTT.

The V gene is TRBV5-1, the J gene TRBJ1-6, with a possible D match to TRBD1 (6 bases). The CDR3 is made up of 16 amino acids. V was trimmed by 8 bases and J by 7 bases, leaving 22 bases between them. The V gene's germline CDR1 is SGHRS and CDR2 YFSETQ. CDR3: CASRPFSGVDNSPLHF. DNA of the CDR3: TGCGCCAGTAGACCTTTCTCAGGGGTCGACAATTCACCCCTCCACTTT.

The chain uses TRBV18 and TRBJ1-4; the match to TRBD1 covers 8 bases. CDR3 length: 14 amino acids. The V and J ends lost 3 bases and 7 bases, in that order; junction bases with no gene match: 4. Germline loops: CDR1 KGHSH, CDR2 LQKENI. CDR3 DNA: TGTGCCAGCTCACCGTCAGGGGGCTTTGAAAAACTGTTTTTT. Translated: CASSPSGGFEKLFF.

The genes are TRBV25-1 and TRBJ1-4; 7 bases map to TRBD1. V trimming: 6 bases; J trimming: 7 bases; junction bases outside the gene matches: 8. Germline CDR1 and CDR2: MGHDK and SYGVNS. The CDR3 contains 14 residues. The CDR3 nucleotides read TGTGCCAGCAGGGAGACAGGGCTAAGTGAAAAACTGTTTTTT. Translation gives CASRETGLSEKLFF.

V gene TRBV10-2 combines with J gene TRBJ1-5; TRBD1 is a possible D gene (5 bases). Trimming left V 6 bases short and J 4 bases short, with 7 bases between. The germline gives CDR1 WSHSY, CDR2 SAAADI. The length of the CDR3 is 12 residues. Written as DNA, the CDR3 is TGCGCCAGCAGGCAGGGAAATCAGCCCCAGCATTTT. Residues: CASRQGNQPQHF.

This sequence joins TRBV3-1 (or the pseudogene TRBV3-2) and TRBJ1-2; possible D gene TRBD1, 6 bases. CDR1 is LGHDT and CDR2 is YNNKEL in the germline V gene (reference sequence). The CDR3 spans 13 residues. V was pared by 5 bases and J by 4 bases, with 11 bases between. Here the CDR3 reads CASSSRDTYGYTF. For the CDR3, the DNA is TGTGCCAGCAGCTCCCGGGACACCTATGGCTACACCTTC.

The V call is TRBV4-2, the J call TRBJ2-1, with D possibly matching TRBD2 (6 bases). V gave up 0 bases and J gave up 1 base, with 10 bases separating them. CDR3 length: 16 residues. The germline CDR1 and CDR2 sequences are LGHNA and YNFKEQ. In DNA form, the CDR3 reads TGTGCCAGCAGCCAAGATCTAGCGCTATCCTACAATGAGCAGTTCTTC. It yields the protein CASSQDLALSYNEQFF.

The chain is built from TRBV28 and TRBJ1-2; D may be TRBD1 (6 bases). The CDR3 totals 13 residues. CDR1 MDHEN and CDR2 SYDVKM come from the germline V gene. Trimming removed 2 bases from V and 6 bases from J, with 10 bases in between. The CDR3 spells CASSLEGENGYTF. CDR3 in DNA: TGTGCCAGCAGTTTAGAGGGGGAAAATGGCTACACCTTC.

The CDR3: CASSLGAGDYNEQFF. CDR3 bases: TGTGCCAGCAGCTTAGGAGCGGGGGATTACAATGAGCAGTTCTTC. The J gene is TRBJ2-1, the V gene TRBV7-6, with TRBD2 matching over 8 bases. Germline trimming cut 1 base from V and 4 bases from J; bases unmatched to any gene: 3. The germline CDR1 and CDR2 sequences are SGHVS and FNYEAQ. The CDR3 spans 15 residues.

The V and J genes are TRBV5-1 and TRBJ1-2; the match to TRBD1 covers 7 bases. The CDR3 runs 15 residues. Trimming removed 0 bases from V and 6 bases from J; junction bases left unmatched: 8. The V gene's germline CDR1 is SGHRS and CDR2 YFSETQ. The CDR3 region is CASSLDPGTVDGYTF. CDR3 nucleotide sequence: TGCGCCAGCAGCTTGGACCCCGGGACAGTTGATGGCTACACCTTC.

As concerns this clone: Sequence at one end of the junction differs from germline and may be a read error. This same CDR3 is encoded by further DNA sequences in the sample. The chain uses TRBV7-7 and TRBJ2-7; 11 bases line up with TRBD2. The CDR3 totals 15 residues. Looked up from germline, CDR1 is SSHAT and CDR2 is FNYEAQ (reference sequence). Written as DNA, the CDR3 is TGTGCTAGCAGCTTAGCGGGGGGGCCATCCTACGAGCAGTACTTC. The encoded protein is CASSLAGGPSYEQYF.

V and J are TRBV15 and TRBJ1-2; 11 bases map to TRBD1. Germline loops: CDR1 LNHNV, CDR2 YYDKDF (reference sequence). CDR3 length: 16 residues. V gave up 0 bases and J gave up 8 bases; unmatched junction bases: 8. The CDR3 sequence is CATSREMDRGPRGYTF. As DNA, the CDR3 is TGTGCCACCAGCAGAGAGATGGACAGGGGGCCTCGGGGCTACACCTTC.

This chain connects TRBV9 to TRBJ2-3; TRBD2 aligns across 13 bases. The CDR3 has 17 amino acids. J lost 2 bases, V lost 3 bases, and 6 bases had no gene match. The germline V gene has CDR1 SGDLS and CDR2 YYNGEE. The CDR3 is CASSERGLAGATDTQYF. CDR3 DNA: TGTGCCAGCAGCGAAAGAGGACTAGCGGGAGCCACAGATACGCAGTATTTT.

The rearrangement links TRBV7-3 to TRBJ2-2, with D unresolved. The V gene lost 2 bases and the J gene lost 3 bases, with 13 bases spanning the gap. Looked up from germline, CDR1 is SGHTA and CDR2 is FQGTGA. CDR3 length: 16 amino acids. This CDR3 reads CASSLSTVADTGELFF. DNA of the CDR3: TGTGCCAGCAGCTTATCTACTGTGGCGGACACCGGGGAGCTGTTTTTT.

The genes are TRBV6-6 and TRBJ2-7, with D possibly being TRBD2 (5 bases). Germline V CDR1 and CDR2: MNHNY, SVGAGI (reference sequence). The CDR3 sequence is 14 residues long. Trimming stripped 6 bases from V and 2 bases from J, with 14 bases between. The CDR3 sequence: CASSAGRTTYEQYF. The CDR3 region has the DNA TGTGCCAGCAGCGCGGGCAGAACAACCTACGAGCAGTACTTC.

The rearrangement uses TRBV3-1 (or the pseudogene TRBV3-2) and TRBJ2-3; 11 positions agree with TRBD1. Germline V lookup: CDR1 LGHDT, CDR2 YNNKEL (reference sequence). V was clipped by 3 bases and J by 9 bases; unmatched bases: 8. This CDR3 is 15 amino acids long. The DNA for the CDR3 is TGTGCCAGCAGCCAGCAGGGACAGGGGGGGAGGACGCAGTATTTT. Translated, it gives CASSQQGQGGRTQYF.

This chain links TRBV6-1 with TRBJ2-7; TRBD1 matches 7 bases. The CDR3 consists of 18 residues. In germline, CDR1 is MNHNS, CDR2 SASEGT. J was trimmed by 3 bases and V by 1 base; bases with no gene match: 15. The CDR3 here is CASSEELGQRDSVYEQYF. The CDR3 nucleotides read TGTGCCAGCAGTGAAGAACTGGGACAGCGCGACTCTGTCTACGAGCAGTACTTC.

This rearrangement joins TRBV11-3 to TRBJ1-4; 10 bases match TRBD1. Per the germline V gene, CDR1 is SGHNT and CDR2 is YENEEA. The CDR3 consists of 19 residues. The V and J ends lost 3 bases and 0 bases, in that order; junction bases with no gene match: 10. The CDR3 spells CASSLGQGTSHATNEKLFF. The CDR3 DNA sequence: TGTGCCAGCAGCTTGGGACAGGGGACTAGCCATGCAACTAATGAAAAACTGTTTTTT. Complete variable domain (other parts from reference TRBV11-3 and TRBJ1-4): EAGVVQSPRYKIIEKKQPVAFWCNPISGHNTLYWYLQNLGQGPELLIRYENEEAVDDSQLPKDRFSAERLKGVDSTLKIQPAELGDSAVYLCASSLGQGTSHATNEKLFFGSGTQLSVL.